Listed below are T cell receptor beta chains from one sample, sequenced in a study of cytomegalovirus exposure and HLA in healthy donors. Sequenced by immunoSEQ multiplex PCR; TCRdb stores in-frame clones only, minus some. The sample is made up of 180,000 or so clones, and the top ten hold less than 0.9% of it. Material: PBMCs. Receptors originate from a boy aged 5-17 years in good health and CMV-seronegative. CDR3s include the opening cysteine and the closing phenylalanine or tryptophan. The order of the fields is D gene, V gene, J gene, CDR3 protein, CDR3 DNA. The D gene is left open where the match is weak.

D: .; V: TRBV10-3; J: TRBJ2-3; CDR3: CAISGSSPPDTQYF; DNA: TGTGCCATCTCTGGGTCTAGCCCGCCGGATACGCAGTATTTT
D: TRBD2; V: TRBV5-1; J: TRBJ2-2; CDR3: CASSHSTSSGVITGELFF; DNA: TGCGCCAGCAGCCACTCGACCTCTAGCGGGGTCATCACCGGGGAGCTGTTTTTT
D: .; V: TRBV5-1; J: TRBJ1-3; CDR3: CASSSTGVSGNTIYF; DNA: TGCGCCAGCAGCTCAACAGGAGTCTCTGGAAACACCATATATTTT
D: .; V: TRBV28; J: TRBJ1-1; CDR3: CASSRAYTEAFF; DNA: TGTGCCAGCAGTCGCGCGTACACTGAAGCTTTCTTT
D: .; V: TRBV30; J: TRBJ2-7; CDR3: CAWSVLVSYEQYF; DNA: TGTGCCTGGAGTGTATTAGTGTCCTACGAGCAGTACTTC
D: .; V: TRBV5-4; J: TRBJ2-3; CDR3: CASSLATDTQYF; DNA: TGTGCCAGCAGCCTAGCCACAGATACGCAGTATTTT
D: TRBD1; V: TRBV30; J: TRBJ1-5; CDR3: CAWSVGTGGFYSNQPQHF; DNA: TGTGCCTGGAGTGTAGGGACAGGGGGCTTTTATAGCAATCAGCCCCAGCATTTT
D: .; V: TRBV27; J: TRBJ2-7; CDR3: CASSFGAGAGYEQYF; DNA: TGTGCCAGCAGTTTCGGGGCAGGGGCAGGGTACGAGCAGTACTTC
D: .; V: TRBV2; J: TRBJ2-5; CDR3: CASSDGSTGRQTQYF; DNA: TGTGCCAGCAGTGATGGTAGTACAGGGAGACAGACCCAGTACTTC
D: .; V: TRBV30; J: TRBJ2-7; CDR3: CAWMRGGGSYEQYF; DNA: TGTGCCTGGATGCGAGGAGGGGGCTCCTACGAGCAGTACTTC
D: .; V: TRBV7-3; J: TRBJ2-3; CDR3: CASSLLAGPAEDTQYF; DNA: TGTGCCAGCAGCTTACTTGCGGGTCCGGCCGAGGATACGCAGTATTTT
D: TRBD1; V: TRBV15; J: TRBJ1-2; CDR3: CATSDRVNYGYTF; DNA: TGTGCCACCAGCGACAGGGTTAACTATGGCTACACCTTC
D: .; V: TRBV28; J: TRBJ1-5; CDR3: CASSTSQGIQLGNQPQHF; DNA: TGTGCCAGCAGTACCAGTCAGGGTATTCAGTTGGGCAATCAGCCCCAGCATTTT
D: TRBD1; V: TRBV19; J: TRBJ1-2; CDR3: CASSMAGTGGGYTF; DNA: TGTGCCAGTAGTATGGCCGGGACAGGGGGAGGCTACACCTTC
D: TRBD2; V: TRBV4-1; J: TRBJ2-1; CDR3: CASSQAGGPGVNEQFF; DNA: TGCGCCAGCAGCCAAGCGGGGGGGCCAGGTGTGAATGAGCAGTTCTTC
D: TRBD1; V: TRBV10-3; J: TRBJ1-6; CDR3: CAISATGGRDSPLHF; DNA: TGTGCCATCAGCGCGACAGGGGGCAGGGATTCACCCCTCCACTTT
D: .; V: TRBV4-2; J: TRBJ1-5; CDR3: CASSQEGGVNQPQHF; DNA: TGTGCCAGCAGCCAAGAGGGGGGGGTCAATCAGCCCCAGCATTTT
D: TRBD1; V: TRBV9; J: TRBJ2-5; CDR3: CASSGTGVSWVQYF; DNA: TGTGCCAGCAGCGGGACAGGGGTATCTTGGGTCCAGTACTTC
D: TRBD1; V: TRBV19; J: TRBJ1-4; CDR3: CASSPRDRGREIEKLFF; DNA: TGTGCCAGTAGCCCCCGGGACAGGGGGCGTGAAATTGAAAAACTGTTTTTT
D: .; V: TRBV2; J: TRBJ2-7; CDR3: CASSVGTPSSYEQYF; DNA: TGTGCCAGCAGCGTTGGGACACCGTCTTCCTACGAGCAGTACTTC
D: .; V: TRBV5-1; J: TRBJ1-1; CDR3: CASSLAAKNTEAFF; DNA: TGCGCCAGCAGCTTGGCCGCTAAAAACACTGAAGCTTTCTTT
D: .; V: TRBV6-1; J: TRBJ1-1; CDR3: CASTVRGLKNTEAFF; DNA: TGTGCCAGCACCGTGCGGGGATTGAAGAACACTGAAGCTTTCTTT
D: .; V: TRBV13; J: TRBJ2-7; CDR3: CASSLSPGLTADYEQYF; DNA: TGTGCCAGCAGCTTGAGCCCAGGTTTGACCGCCGACTACGAGCAGTACTTC
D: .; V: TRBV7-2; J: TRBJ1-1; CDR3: CASSLAREAQAFF; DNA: TGTGCCAGCAGCTTAGCGCGGGAGGCTCAAGCTTTCTTT
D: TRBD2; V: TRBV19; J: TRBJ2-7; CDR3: CASSIVDSGVYEQYF; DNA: TGTGCCAGTAGTATTGTGGATAGCGGGGTTTACGAGCAGTACTTC
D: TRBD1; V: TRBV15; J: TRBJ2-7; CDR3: CAISTGDSNEQYF; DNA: TGTGCCATCAGCACAGGGGATTCTAACGAGCAGTACTTC
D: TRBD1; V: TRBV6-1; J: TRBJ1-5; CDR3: CASSERTGKFPQPQHF; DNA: TGTGCCAGCAGTGAACGGACAGGGAAATTCCCTCAGCCCCAGCATTTT
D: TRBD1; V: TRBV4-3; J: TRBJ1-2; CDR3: CASSQEPTGRSGYTF; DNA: TGCGCCAGCAGCCAAGAACCGACAGGGAGAAGCGGCTACACCTTC
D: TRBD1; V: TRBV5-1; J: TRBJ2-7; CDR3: CASAKRGQGASNFYEQYF; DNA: TGCGCCAGCGCCAAGAGAGGACAGGGGGCCTCTAACTTCTACGAGCAGTACTTC
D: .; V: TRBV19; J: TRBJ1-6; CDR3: CASSIGGHNSPLHF; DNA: TGTGCCAGTAGTATAGGGGGGCATAATTCACCCCTCCACTTT
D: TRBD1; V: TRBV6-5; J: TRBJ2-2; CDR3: CASRSGTEVTGELFF; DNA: TGTGCCAGCAGGTCCGGGACAGAGGTGACCGGGGAGCTGTTTTTT
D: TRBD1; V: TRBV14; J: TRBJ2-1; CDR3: CASSQRTGSSYNEQFF; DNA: TGTGCCAGCAGCCAAAGGACAGGCAGCTCCTACAATGAGCAGTTCTTC
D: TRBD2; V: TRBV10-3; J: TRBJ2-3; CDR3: CAISGGGGALGDTQYF; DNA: TGTGCCATCAGTGGGGGCGGGGGGGCCCTTGGAGATACGCAGTATTTT
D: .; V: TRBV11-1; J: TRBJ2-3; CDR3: CASSLELLAAPDTQYF; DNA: TGTGCCAGCAGCTTAGAATTATTAGCTGCGCCAGATACGCAGTATTTT
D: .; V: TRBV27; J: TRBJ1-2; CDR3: CASRIGYGYTF; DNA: TGTGCCAGCCGTATCGGGTATGGCTACACCTTC
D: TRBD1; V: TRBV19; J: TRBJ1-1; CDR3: CASSIRSSGGTEAFF; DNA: TGTGCCAGTAGTATTCGCTCTTCAGGGGGTACCGAAGCTTTCTTT
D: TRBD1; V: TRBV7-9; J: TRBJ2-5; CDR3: CASRDRDVGGETQYF; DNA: TGTGCCAGCCGGGACAGGGACGTAGGCGGAGAGACCCAGTACTTC
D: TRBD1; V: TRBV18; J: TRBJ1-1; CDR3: CASSPLHRGGDTEAFF; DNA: TGTGCCAGCTCACCACTCCACAGGGGTGGGGACACTGAAGCTTTCTTT
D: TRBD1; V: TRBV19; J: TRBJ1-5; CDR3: CASSIVSGGSGNQPQHF; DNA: TGTGCCAGTAGTATAGTATCAGGGGGCTCTGGCAATCAGCCCCAGCATTTT
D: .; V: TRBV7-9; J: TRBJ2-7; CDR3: CASSFGTTLNYEQYF; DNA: TGTGCCAGCAGCTTCGGGACAACGCTGAACTACGAGCAGTACTTC
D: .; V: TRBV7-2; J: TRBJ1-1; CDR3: CASAAGVGTEAFF; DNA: TGTGCCAGCGCTGCCGGGGTGGGGACTGAAGCTTTCTTT
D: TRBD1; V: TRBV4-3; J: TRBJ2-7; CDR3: CASSQNRDRTPYEQYF; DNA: TGCGCCAGCAGCCAAAACCGGGACAGGACACCCTACGAGCAGTACTTC
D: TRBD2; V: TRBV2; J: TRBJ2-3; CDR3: CASSGSGVRTDTQYF; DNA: TGTGCCAGCAGTGGTAGCGGGGTCAGGACAGATACGCAGTATTTT
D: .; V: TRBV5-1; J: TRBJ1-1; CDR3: CASSLSGLQNTEAFF; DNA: TGCGCCAGCAGCTTGTCCGGACTTCAGAACACTGAAGCTTTCTTT
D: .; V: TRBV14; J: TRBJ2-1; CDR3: CASSRRGGGGRDEQFF; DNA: TGTGCCAGCAGCCGCCGCGGGGGCGGGGGTCGGGATGAGCAGTTCTTC
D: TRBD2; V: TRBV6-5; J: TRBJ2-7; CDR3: CASSTTGGGSYEQYF; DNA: TGTGCCAGCTCAACAACGGGCGGGGGCTCCTACGAGCAGTACTTC
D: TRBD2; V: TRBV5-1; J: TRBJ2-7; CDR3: CASSWELAGTTYEQYF; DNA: TGCGCCAGCAGCTGGGAACTAGCGGGGACAACCTACGAGCAGTACTTC
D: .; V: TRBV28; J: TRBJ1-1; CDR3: CASSPSRVWTEAFF; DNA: TGTGCCAGCAGTCCCTCCAGGGTTTGGACTGAAGCTTTCTTT
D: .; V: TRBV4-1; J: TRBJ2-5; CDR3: CASSPGGFSLGQETQYF; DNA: TGCGCCAGCAGCCCGGGCGGGTTCTCCCTAGGCCAAGAGACCCAGTACTTC